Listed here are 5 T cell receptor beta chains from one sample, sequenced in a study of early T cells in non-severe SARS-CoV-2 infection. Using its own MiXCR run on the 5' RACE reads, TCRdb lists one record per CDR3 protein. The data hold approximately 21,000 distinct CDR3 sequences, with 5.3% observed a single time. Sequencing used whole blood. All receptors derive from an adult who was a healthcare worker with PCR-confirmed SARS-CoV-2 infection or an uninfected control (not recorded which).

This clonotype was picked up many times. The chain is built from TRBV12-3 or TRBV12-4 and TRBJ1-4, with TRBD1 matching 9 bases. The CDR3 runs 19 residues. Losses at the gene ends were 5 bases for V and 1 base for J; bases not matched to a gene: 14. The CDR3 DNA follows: TGTGCCAGCAGTACCAATACAGGGGGCTTTTTAAGAACTAATGAAAAACTGTTTTTT. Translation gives CASSTNTGGFLRTNEKLFF.

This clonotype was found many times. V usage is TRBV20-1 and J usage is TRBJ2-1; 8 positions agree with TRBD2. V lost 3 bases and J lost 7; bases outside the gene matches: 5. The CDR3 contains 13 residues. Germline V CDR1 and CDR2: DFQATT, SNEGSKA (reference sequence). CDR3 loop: CSARTGGPNEQFF. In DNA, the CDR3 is TGCAGTGCTAGGACGGGAGGGCCGAATGAGCAGTTCTTC.

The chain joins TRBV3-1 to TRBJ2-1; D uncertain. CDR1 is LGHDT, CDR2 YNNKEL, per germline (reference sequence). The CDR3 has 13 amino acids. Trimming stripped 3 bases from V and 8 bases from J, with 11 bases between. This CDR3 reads CASSHPLTDEQFF. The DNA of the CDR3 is TGTGCCAGCAGCCATCCCCTAACGGATGAGCAGTTCTTC.

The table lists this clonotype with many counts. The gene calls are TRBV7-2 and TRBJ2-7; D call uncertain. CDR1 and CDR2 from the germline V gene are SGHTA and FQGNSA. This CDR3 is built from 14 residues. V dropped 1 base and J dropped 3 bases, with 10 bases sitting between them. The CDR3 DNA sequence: TGTGCCAGCAGCTTAGTCAACAGCCGCTACGAGCAGTACGTC. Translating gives CASSLVNSRYEQYV.

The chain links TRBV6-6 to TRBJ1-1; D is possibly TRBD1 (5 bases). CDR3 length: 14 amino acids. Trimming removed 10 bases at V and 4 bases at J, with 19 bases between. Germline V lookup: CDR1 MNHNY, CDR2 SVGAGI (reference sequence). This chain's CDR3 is CATGEVLGTTEAFF. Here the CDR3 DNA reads TGTGCCACCGGCGAAGTTTTGGGGACCACTGAAGCTTTCTTT.